These 25 T cell receptor beta chains originate from one sample sequenced in a study of radiation and T cells in renal cell carcinoma. Time point: blood 4 weeks post-SBRT, at nephrectomy. As for treatment: 15 Gy SBRT to primary tumor, nephrectomy 4 weeks later. The table came from immunoSEQ multiplex PCR; TCRdb's copy has only in-frame clones and leaves some out. The sample records roughly 58,000 clones, about three quarters being singletons. Source: blood, taken from a patient whose treatment included radiotherapy and nephrectomy. The receptors were gathered from a man between 60 and 75 years old with renal cell carcinoma.

The chain recombines TRBV6-9 with TRBJ1-1, with 12 nucleotides matching TRBD1. Trimming cost V 10 bases and J 3 bases; bases outside gene matches: 9. The V gene's germline CDR1 is MNHGY and CDR2 SVAAGI. This CDR3 is built from 15 residues. The chain's CDR3 is CATSGTGGSDTEAFF. In DNA, the CDR3 is TGTGCCACCTCCGGGACAGGGGGCAGCGACACTGAAGCTTTCTTT.

The CDR3 bases are TGTGCCAGCAGTTTCGGACCTCTGGGCACTGAAGCTTTCTTT. This sequence encodes CASSFGPLGTEAFF. This chain connects TRBV27 to TRBJ1-1; D is undetermined. The CDR3 totals 14 residues. CDR1 MNHEY and CDR2 SMNVEV come from the germline V gene (reference sequence). V was cut by 3 bases and J by 4 bases, with 12 bases left in between.

V usage is TRBV7-6 and J usage is TRBJ2-2; D uncertain. CDR1 SGHVS and CDR2 FNYEAQ come from the germline V gene. This CDR3 comprises 14 residues. Trimming stripped 1 base from V and 2 bases from J, with 5 bases between. The CDR3 spells CASSLVGNTGELFF. CDR3 sequence (DNA): TGTGCCAGCAGCTTAGTAGGAAACACCGGGGAGCTGTTTTTT.

This chain uses TRBV29-1 with TRBJ2-1, with unresolved D. Trimming removed 3 bases from V and 8 bases from J, with 8 bases in between. This CDR3 has 11 residues. Germline V gene data show CDR1 as SQVTM and CDR2 as ANQGSEA. The CDR3 protein is CSVDSFDEQFF. CDR3 sequence (DNA): TGCAGCGTTGATAGTTTCGATGAGCAGTTCTTC.

This clone was seen a handful of times. This chain uses TRBV27 with TRBJ2-7; D is uncertain. Germline CDR1 MNHEY, CDR2 SMNVEV (reference sequence). The CDR3 runs 10 residues. V dropped 5 bases and J dropped 2 bases, with 1 base sitting between them. CDR3 amino acids: CASSPYEQYV. As DNA, the CDR3 is TGTGCCAGCAGTCCCTACGAGCAGTACGTC.

The CDR3 here is CASGSGQGLDNEQFF. The CDR3, as DNA: TGTGCTAGTGGTTCGGGACAGGGTCTCGACAATGAGCAGTTCTTC. The rearrangement links TRBV12-5 to TRBJ2-1; 9 bases match TRBD1. The CDR3 spans 15 residues. V lost 4 bases to trimming and J lost 5 bases; unmatched junction nucleotides: 6. The germline CDR1 and CDR2 sequences are LGHNT and FRNRAP.

This clone has a handful of counts. This sequence joins TRBV27 and TRBJ1-2, with D possibly TRBD1 on 5 matching bases. CDR1 is MNHEY and CDR2 is SMNVEV in the germline V gene (reference sequence). Trimming shortened V by 5 bases and J by 7 bases, and 23 bases separated the two germline ends. The CDR3 runs 16 residues. The CDR3: CASSPVGGYTVSGYTF. The CDR3 DNA reads TGTGCCAGCAGTCCCGTCGGGGGTTATACGGTCTCTGGCTACACCTTC.

The V call is TRBV12-5, the J call TRBJ1-4; 9 bases line up with TRBD1. CDR3 length: 14 amino acids. Germline V lookup: CDR1 LGHNT, CDR2 FRNRAP. V was clipped by 8 bases and J by 8 bases; unmatched bases: 9. The CDR3 DNA reads TGTGCTAGTTCCGGTGGGACAGGGTGGGAAAAACTGTTTTTT. Its translation is CASSGGTGWEKLFF. Complete variable domain (other parts from reference TRBV12-5 and TRBJ1-4): DARVTQTPRHKVTEMGQEVTMRCQPILGHNTVFWYRQTMMQGLELLAYFRNRAPLDDSGMPKDRFSAEMPDATLATLKIQPSEPRDSAVYFCASSGGTGWEKLFFGSGTQLSVL.

This chain connects TRBV19 to TRBJ2-1; 8 nucleotides agree with TRBD2. CDR3 length: 13 residues. V was clipped by 6 bases and J by 2 bases; unmatched bases: 0. Germline CDR1 is LNHDA and CDR2 is SQIVND (reference sequence). CDR3 residues: CASSGGAYNEQFF. The CDR3 DNA follows: TGTGCCAGTAGCGGGGGGGCCTACAATGAGCAGTTCTTC.

This clone occurred a few times. V is TRBV11-3 and J is TRBJ1-5; D remains unclear. Trimming stripped 0 bases from V and 7 bases from J, with 25 bases between. This CDR3 is 19 amino acids long. CDR1 and CDR2 (germline): SGHNT, YENEEA. CDR3 DNA sequence: TGTGCCAGCAGCTTAGATCGGCGCCAGTTCTTGGATTACAGCCAGCCCCAGCATTTT. Its protein product is CASSLDRRQFLDYSQPQHF.

The V and J genes are TRBV6-1 and TRBJ2-3; TRBD2 aligns across 10 bases. The V and J ends lost 6 bases and 10 bases, in that order; junction bases with no gene match: 4. Germline lookup yields CDR1 MNHNS and CDR2 SASEGT. This CDR3 has 12 residues. The CDR3 DNA is TGTGCCAGCAGGGGGACTAGCGAAGCGCAGTATTTT. It codes for CASRGTSEAQYF.

This CDR3 reads CASSPALKVDGTDTQYF. As DNA, the CDR3 is TGTGCCAGCAGCCCCGCCCTCAAAGTAGACGGCACAGATACGCAGTATTTT. The chain couples TRBV5-4 to TRBJ2-3; D remains ambiguous. CDR3 size: 17 residues. The germline V and J ends were trimmed by 4 bases and 1 base, with 19 bases remaining between them. Per germline, CDR1 SGHNT and CDR2 YYREEE (reference sequence).

The sample holds a few counts of this clone. The gene calls are TRBV11-3 and TRBJ2-4; TRBD2 might be the D (5 bases). Germline CDR1 reads SGHNT; CDR2 reads YENEEA. Trimming shortened V by 3 bases and J by 8 bases, and 5 bases separated the two germline ends. This CDR3 has 11 amino acids. The CDR3 reads CASSLRDIQYF. The CDR3 DNA reads as TGTGCCAGCAGCTTGAGGGACATTCAGTACTTC.

A single count supports this clone. The V and J genes are TRBV7-9 and TRBJ1-6; D unresolved. The CDR3 totals 15 residues. Deletions cut 1 base from V and 6 bases from J, with 10 bases between. Germline V gives CDR1 SEHNR, CDR2 FQNEAQ (reference sequence). CDR3 bases: TGTGCCAGCAGCTTAGTCGCAGGTGGTAATTCACCCCTCCACTTT. The encoded protein is CASSLVAGGNSPLHF. Drawing the rest from reference TRBV7-9 and TRBJ1-6, the complete variable domain is DTGVSQNPRHKITKRGQNVTFRCDPISEHNRLYWYRQTLGQGPEFLTYFQNEAQLEKSRLLSDRFSAERPKGSFSTLEIQRTEQGDSAMYLCASSLVAGGNSPLHFGNGTRLTVT.

The chain carries TRBV19 and TRBJ2-3; D is unresolved. The germline V gene encodes CDR1 LNHDA and CDR2 SQIVND (reference sequence). The CDR3 is made up of 13 amino acids. The ends were cut back, 3 bases at V and 2 bases at J, with 6 bases in the middle. The CDR3 reads CASSIGVTDTQYF. The CDR3 nucleotides read TGTGCCAGTAGTATCGGTGTCACAGATACGCAGTATTTT.

The chain recombines TRBV19 with TRBJ1-3; a weak D match, TRBD1 (5 bases). The CDR3 runs to 15 residues. The germline gives CDR1 LNHDA, CDR2 SQIVND (reference sequence). The V end lost 7 bases, the J end lost 0 bases, and 13 bases lay between the germline ends. The DNA for the CDR3 is TGTGCCAGTACCCCGGGACTGAACTCTGGAAACACCATATATTTT. Its protein product is CASTPGLNSGNTIYF.

This chain links TRBV18 with TRBJ2-5, with D perhaps matching TRBD2 (5 bases). Near its end, the DNA agrees better with TRBJ2-7, so the J call may be wrong. CDR1 is KGHSH and CDR2 is LQKENI in the germline V gene. This CDR3 is 13 amino acids long. This CDR3 is CASFLGDSYEQYF. CDR3 coding DNA: TGTGCCAGCTTTCTGGGAGATTCCTACGAGCAGTACTTC.

The chain combines TRBV5-6 with TRBJ2-5; 8 bases align to TRBD2. Germline V gives CDR1 SGHDT, CDR2 YYEEEE. The trim removed 1 base at V and 0 bases at J, leaving 5 bases unmatched. The CDR3 runs to 16 residues. CDR3 sequence reads: CASSLYRGGYQETQYF. The CDR3 DNA reads as TGTGCCAGCAGCTTGTATCGCGGGGGGTACCAAGAGACCCAGTACTTC.

The CDR3 reads CASSLSGSSYNEQFF. DNA for the CDR3: TGTGCCAGCAGCTTAAGCGGGAGCTCCTACAATGAGCAGTTCTTC. The genes are TRBV7-2 and TRBJ2-1; TRBD2 matches 8 bases. The CDR3 covers 15 residues. V was pared by 2 bases and J by 0 bases, with 0 bases of the junction left unmatched. Germline V gives CDR1 SGHTA, CDR2 FQGNSA.

The sample holds one count of this clone. V and J are TRBV11-3 and TRBJ2-7; 9 nucleotides agree with TRBD1. CDR3 length equals 13 residues. The germline gives CDR1 SGHNT, CDR2 YENEEA. With V trimmed by 4 bases and J by 7 bases, 5 bases remained unmatched. The DNA of the CDR3 is TGTGCCAGCAGCTCACAGGGGGCGAGGGAGCAGTACGTC. Translation gives CASSSQGAREQYV.

V is TRBV30 and J is TRBJ1-3, with D possibly matching TRBD1 (6 bases). Germline CDR1 GTSNPN, CDR2 SVGIG (reference sequence). The V end lost 4 bases, the J end lost 4 bases, and 14 bases lay between the germline ends. The CDR3 extends over 14 amino acids. CDR3 residues: CAWKDSPWGNTIYF. The CDR3 DNA sequence: TGTGCCTGGAAGGACAGCCCGTGGGGAAACACCATATATTTT. Based on the CDR3 plus reference TRBV30 and TRBJ1-3, the full variable domain is SQTIHQWPATLVQPVGSPLSLECTVEGTSNPNLYWYRQAAGRGLQLLFYSVGIGQISSEVPQNLSASRPQDRQFILSSKKLLLSDSGFYLCAWKDSPWGNTIYFGEGSWLTVV.

The rearrangement uses TRBV12-5 and TRBJ2-1; 9 positions agree with TRBD2. J gave up 7 bases and V 3 bases, and 25 bases lay outside the gene matches. Germline V gives CDR1 LGHNT, CDR2 FRNRAP. The CDR3 is made up of 21 amino acids. For the CDR3, the DNA is TGTGCTAGTGGTTTCAGCTCCCCGCTAGCGGGACTTCCTGCCGGGACAAATGAGCAGTTCTTC. As protein: CASGFSSPLAGLPAGTNEQFF. Supplemented by reference TRBV12-5 and TRBJ2-1, the full variable domain reads DARVTQTPRHKVTEMGQEVTMRCQPILGHNTVFWYRQTMMQGLELLAYFRNRAPLDDSGMPKDRFSAEMPDATLATLKIQPSEPRDSAVYFCASGFSSPLAGLPAGTNEQFFGPGTRLTVL.

The V call is TRBV11-2, the J call TRBJ2-2, with TRBD1 matching over 7 bases. Germline-derived CDR1 and CDR2 are SGHAT and FQNNGV. J gave up 1 base and V 6 bases, and 8 bases lay outside the gene matches. The length of the CDR3 is 16 residues. Here the CDR3 DNA reads TGTGCCAGCAGATTAACCCGACAGGGGAACACCGGGGAGCTGTTTTTT. Its translation is CASRLTRQGNTGELFF.

On this clone itself: A junction boundary mismatches the germline segment, possibly from a read error. The chain has TRBV2 and TRBJ2-6; D may be TRBD1 or TRBD2 (5 bases each). The CDR3 is 17 residues long. CDR1 is SNHLY, CDR2 FYNNEI, per germline. The CDR3 spells CASSPLPGPGGSNVLTF. The CDR3, as DNA: TGTGCCAGCAGTCCACTACCGGGACCCGGTGGGTCCAACGTCCTGACTTTC.

The V and J genes are TRBV11-2 and TRBJ1-2, with D unclear. V lost 5 bases to trimming and J lost 3 bases, with 16 bases between them. The V gene's germline CDR1 is SGHAT and CDR2 FQNNGV. This CDR3 has 15 residues. CDR3: CASSEHGGRDYGYTF. The CDR3 nucleotides are TGTGCCAGCAGCGAACACGGAGGAAGGGACTATGGCTACACCTTC.